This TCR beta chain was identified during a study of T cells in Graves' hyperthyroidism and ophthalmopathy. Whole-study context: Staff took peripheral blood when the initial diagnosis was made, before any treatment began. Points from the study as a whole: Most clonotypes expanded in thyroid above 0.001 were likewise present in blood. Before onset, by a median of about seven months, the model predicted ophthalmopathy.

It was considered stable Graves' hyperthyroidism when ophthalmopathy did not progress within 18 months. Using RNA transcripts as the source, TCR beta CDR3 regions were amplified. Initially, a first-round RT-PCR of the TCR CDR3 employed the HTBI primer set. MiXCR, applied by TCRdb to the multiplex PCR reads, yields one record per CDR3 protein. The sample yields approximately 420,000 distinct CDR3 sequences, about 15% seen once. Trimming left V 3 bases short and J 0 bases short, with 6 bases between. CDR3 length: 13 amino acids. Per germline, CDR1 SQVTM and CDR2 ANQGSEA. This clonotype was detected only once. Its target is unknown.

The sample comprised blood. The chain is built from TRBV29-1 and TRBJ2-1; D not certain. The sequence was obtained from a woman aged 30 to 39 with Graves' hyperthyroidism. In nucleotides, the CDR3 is TGCAGCGTTGAGAGGATCTCCTACAATGAGCAGTTCTTC. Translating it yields CSVERISYNEQFF.